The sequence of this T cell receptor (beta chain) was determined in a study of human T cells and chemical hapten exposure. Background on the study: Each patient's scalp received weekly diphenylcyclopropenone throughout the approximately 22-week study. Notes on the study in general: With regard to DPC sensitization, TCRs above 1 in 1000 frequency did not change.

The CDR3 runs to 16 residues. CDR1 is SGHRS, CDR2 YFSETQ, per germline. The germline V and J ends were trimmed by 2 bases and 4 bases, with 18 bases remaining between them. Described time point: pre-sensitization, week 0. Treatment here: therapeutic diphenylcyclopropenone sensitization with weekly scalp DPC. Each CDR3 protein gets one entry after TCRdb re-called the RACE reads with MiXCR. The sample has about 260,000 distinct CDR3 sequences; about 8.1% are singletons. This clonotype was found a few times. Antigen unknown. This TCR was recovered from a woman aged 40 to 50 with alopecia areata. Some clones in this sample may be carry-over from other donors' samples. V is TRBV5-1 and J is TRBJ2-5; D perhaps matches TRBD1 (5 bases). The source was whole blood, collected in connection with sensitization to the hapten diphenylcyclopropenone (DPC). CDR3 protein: CASSFPQEGVGETQYF. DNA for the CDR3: TGCGCCAGCAGCTTCCCCCAGGAAGGGGTAGGAGAGACCCAGTACTTC.